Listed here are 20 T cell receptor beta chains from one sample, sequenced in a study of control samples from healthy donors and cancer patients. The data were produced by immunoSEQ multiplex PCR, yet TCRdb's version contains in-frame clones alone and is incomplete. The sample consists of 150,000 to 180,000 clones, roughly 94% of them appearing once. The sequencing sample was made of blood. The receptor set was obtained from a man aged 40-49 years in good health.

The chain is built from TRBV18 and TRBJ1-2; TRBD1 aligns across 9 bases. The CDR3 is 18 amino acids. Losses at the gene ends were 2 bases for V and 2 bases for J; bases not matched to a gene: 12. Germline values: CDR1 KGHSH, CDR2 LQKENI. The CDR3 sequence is CASSPERESDRGNYGYTF. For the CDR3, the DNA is TGTGCCAGCTCACCAGAAAGAGAGTCGGACAGGGGAAACTATGGCTACACCTTC.

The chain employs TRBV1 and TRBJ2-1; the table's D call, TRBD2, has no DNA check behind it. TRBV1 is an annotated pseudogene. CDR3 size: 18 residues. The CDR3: CTSSQDESAGGPYNEQFF. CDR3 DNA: TGCACCAGCAGCCAAGATGAGTCAGCGGGGGGGCCGTACAATGAGCAGTTCTTC.

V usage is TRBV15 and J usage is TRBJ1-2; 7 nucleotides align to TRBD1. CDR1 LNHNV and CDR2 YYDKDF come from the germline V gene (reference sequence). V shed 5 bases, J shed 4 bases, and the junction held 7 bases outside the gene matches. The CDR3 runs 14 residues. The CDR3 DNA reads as TGTGCCACCAGCGACCCGGGACAGCTCTATGGCTACACCTTC. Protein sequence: CATSDPGQLYGYTF. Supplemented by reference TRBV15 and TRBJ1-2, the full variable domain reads DAMVIQNPRYQVTQFGKPVTLSCSQTLNHNVMYWYQQKSSQAPKLLFHYYDKDFNNEADTPDNFQSRRPNTSFCFLDIRSPGLGDTAMYLCATSDPGQLYGYTFGSGTRLTVV.

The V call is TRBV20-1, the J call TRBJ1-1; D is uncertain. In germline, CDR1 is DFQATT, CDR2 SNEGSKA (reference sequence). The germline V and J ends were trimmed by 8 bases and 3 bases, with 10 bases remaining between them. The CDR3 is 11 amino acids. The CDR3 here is CSSRRDTEAFF. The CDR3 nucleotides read TGCAGTTCGAGGAGGGACACTGAAGCTTTCTTT.

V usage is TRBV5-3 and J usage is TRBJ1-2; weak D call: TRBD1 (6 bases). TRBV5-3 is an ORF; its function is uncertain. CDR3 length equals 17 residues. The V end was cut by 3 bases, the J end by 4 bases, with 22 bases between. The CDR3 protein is CARSCKRTVLNPYGYTF. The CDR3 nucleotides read TGTGCCAGAAGCTGTAAAAGGACAGTCTTAAACCCCTATGGCTACACCTTC.

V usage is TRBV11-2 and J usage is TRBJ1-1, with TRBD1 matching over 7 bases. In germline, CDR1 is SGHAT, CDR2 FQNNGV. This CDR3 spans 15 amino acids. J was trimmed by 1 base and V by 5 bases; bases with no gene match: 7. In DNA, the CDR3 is TGTGCCAGCAGCCCGGGGACAGCTCGGAACACTGAAGCTTTCTTT. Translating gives CASSPGTARNTEAFF.

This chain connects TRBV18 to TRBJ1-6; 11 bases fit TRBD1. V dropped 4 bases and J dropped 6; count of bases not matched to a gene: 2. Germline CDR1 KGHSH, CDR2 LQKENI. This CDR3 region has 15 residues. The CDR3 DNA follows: TGTGCCAGCTCACGGGACAGGGGGAGTAATTCACCCCTCCACTTT. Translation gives CASSRDRGSNSPLHF.

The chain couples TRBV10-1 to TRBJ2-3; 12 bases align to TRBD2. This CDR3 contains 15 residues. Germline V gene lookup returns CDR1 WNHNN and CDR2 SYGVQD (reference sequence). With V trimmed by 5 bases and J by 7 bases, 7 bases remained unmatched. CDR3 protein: CASSSTTSGRNTQYF. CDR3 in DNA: TGCGCCAGCAGTTCTACAACTAGCGGGAGGAATACGCAGTATTTT.

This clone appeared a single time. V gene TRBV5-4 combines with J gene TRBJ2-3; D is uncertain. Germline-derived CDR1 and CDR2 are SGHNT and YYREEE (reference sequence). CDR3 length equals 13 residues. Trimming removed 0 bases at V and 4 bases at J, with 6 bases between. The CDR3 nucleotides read TGTGCCAGCAGCTTGGAAATCGCAGATACGCAGTATTTT. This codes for CASSLEIADTQYF.

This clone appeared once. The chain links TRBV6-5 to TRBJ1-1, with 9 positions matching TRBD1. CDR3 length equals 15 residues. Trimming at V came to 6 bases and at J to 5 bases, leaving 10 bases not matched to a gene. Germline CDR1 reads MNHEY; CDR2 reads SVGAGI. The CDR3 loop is CASRPSGQGGTEAFF. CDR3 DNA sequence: TGTGCCAGCAGACCCTCGGGACAGGGAGGAACTGAAGCTTTCTTT.

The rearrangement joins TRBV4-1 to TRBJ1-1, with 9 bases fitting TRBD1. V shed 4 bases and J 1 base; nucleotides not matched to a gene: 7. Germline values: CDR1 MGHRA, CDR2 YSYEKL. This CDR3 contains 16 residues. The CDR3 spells CASSPGQGSKNTEAFF. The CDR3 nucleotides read TGCGCCAGCAGCCCGGGACAGGGATCGAAGAACACTGAAGCTTTCTTT.

The CDR3 coding sequence is TGTGCCACCCTTCGGGGCCAAGCTAACTATGGCTACACCTTC. Protein product: CATLRGQANYGYTF. This chain uses TRBV6-6 with TRBJ1-2, with D tentatively TRBD1 (5 bases). Trimming pared 10 bases from V and 0 bases from J, leaving 15 bases between. The CDR3 is 14 amino acids. The germline V gene has CDR1 MNHNY and CDR2 SVGAGI (reference sequence).

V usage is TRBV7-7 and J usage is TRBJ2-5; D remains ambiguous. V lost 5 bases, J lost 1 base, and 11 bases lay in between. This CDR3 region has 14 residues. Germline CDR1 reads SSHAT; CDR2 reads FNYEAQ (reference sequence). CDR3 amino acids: CASSPRTGQETQYF. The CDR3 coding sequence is TGTGCCAGCAGCCCCCGGACGGGCCAAGAGACCCAGTACTTC.

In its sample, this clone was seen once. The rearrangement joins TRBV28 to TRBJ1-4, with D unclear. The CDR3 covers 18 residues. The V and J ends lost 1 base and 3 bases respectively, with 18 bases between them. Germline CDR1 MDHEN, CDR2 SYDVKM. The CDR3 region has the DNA TGTGCCAGCAGTTTATTTGGCAGTTCCGTGGTGGCTAATGAAAAACTGTTTTTT. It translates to CASSLFGSSVVANEKLFF.

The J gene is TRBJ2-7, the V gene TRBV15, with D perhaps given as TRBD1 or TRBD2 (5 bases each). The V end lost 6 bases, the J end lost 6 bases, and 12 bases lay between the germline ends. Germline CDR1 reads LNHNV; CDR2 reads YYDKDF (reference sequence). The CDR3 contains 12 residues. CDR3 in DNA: TGTGCCACCAGGGGGGATTCAACCGAGCAGTACTTC. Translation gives CATRGDSTEQYF.

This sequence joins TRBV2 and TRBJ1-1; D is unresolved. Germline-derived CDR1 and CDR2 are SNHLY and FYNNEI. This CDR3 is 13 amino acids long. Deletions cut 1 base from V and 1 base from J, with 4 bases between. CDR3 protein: CASSEEWNTEAFF. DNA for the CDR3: TGTGCCAGCAGTGAAGAGTGGAACACTGAAGCTTTCTTT. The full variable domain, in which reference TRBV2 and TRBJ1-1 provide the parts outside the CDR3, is EPEVTQTPSHQVTQMGQEVILRCVPISNHLYFYWYRQILGQKVEFLVSFYNNEISEKSEIFDDQFSVERPDGSNFTLKIRSTKLEDSAMYFCASSEEWNTEAFFGQGTRLTVV.

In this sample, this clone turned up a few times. CDR3 residues: CASSLATDRGHGSPLHF. The CDR3 bases are TGTGCCAGCAGCTTAGCCACGGACAGGGGGCATGGGTCACCCCTCCACTTT. V is TRBV7-9 and J is TRBJ1-6, with 11 nucleotides matching TRBD1. V lost 0 bases to trimming and J lost 10 bases; unmatched junction nucleotides: 8. Germline V gives CDR1 SEHNR, CDR2 FQNEAQ (reference sequence). The CDR3 has 17 amino acids.

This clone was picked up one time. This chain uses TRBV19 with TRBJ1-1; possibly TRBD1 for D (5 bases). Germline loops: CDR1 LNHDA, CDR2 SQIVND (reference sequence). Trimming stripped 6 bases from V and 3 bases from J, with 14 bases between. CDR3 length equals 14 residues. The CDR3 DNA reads TGTGCCAGTAGGAGGGGTACAACCTACACTGAAGCTTTCTTT. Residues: CASRRGTTYTEAFF.

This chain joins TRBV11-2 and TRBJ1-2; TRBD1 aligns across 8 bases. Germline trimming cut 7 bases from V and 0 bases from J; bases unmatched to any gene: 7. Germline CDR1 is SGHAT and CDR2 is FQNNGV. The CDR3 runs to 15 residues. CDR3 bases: TGTGCCAGCAAACCCCAGGGGGCAGCTAACTATGGCTACACCTTC. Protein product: CASKPQGAANYGYTF.

The CDR3 sequence is CAITPGLATYNEQFF. CDR3 in DNA: TGTGCCATTACTCCGGGACTAGCGACCTACAATGAGCAGTTCTTC. V usage is TRBV6-5 and J usage is TRBJ2-1; the match to TRBD2 covers 10 bases. The length of the CDR3 is 15 residues. Trimming cost V 10 bases and J 2 bases; bases outside gene matches: 8. CDR1 and CDR2 from the germline V gene are MNHEY and SVGAGI.